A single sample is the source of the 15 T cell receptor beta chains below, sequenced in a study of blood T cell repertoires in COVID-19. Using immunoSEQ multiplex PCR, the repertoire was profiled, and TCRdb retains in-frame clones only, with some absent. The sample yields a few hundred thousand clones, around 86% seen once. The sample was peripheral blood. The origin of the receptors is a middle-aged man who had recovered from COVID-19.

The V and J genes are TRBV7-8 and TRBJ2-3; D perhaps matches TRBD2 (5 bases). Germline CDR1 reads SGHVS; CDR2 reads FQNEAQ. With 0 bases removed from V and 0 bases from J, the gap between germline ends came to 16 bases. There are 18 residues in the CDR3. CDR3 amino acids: CASSLAVARTTSTDTQYF. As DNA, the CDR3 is TGTGCCAGCAGCTTAGCGGTAGCGAGGACGACTAGCACAGATACGCAGTATTTT.

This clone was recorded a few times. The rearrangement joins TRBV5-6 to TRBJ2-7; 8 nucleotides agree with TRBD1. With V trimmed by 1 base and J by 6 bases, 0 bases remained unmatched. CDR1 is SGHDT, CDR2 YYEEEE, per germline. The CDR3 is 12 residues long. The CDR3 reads CASSLTGGEQYF. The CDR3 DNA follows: TGTGCCAGCAGCTTGACAGGGGGCGAGCAGTACTTC. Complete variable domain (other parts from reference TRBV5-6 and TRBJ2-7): DAGVTQSPTHLIKTRGQQVTLRCSPKSGHDTVSWYQQALGQGPQFIFQYYEEEERQRGNFPDRFSGHQFPNYSSELNVNALLLGDSALYLCASSLTGGEQYFGPGTRLTVT.

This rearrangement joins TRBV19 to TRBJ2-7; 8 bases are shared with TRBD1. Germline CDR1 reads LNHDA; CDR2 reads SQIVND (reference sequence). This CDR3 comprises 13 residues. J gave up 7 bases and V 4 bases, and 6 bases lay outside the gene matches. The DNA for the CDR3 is TGTGCCAGTAGTACGGTACAGGGGGTTGAGCAGTACTTC. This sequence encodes CASSTVQGVEQYF.

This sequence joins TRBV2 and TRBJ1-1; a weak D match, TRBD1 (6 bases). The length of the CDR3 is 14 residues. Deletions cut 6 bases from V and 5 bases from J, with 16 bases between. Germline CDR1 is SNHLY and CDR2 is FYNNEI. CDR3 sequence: CASRVQGYRTEAFF. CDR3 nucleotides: TGTGCCAGCAGAGTACAGGGATATCGGACTGAAGCTTTCTTT. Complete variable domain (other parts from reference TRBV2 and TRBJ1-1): EPEVTQTPSHQVTQMGQEVILRCVPISNHLYFYWYRQILGQKVEFLVSFYNNEISEKSEIFDDQFSVERPDGSNFTLKIRSTKLEDSAMYFCASRVQGYRTEAFFGQGTRLTVV.

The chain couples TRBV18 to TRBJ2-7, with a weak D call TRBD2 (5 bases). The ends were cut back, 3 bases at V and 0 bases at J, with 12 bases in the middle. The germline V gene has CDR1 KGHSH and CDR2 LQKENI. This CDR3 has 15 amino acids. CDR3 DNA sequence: TGTGCCAGCTCACCTGGCGGAACTAGCTCCTACGAGCAGTACTTC. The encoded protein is CASSPGGTSSYEQYF.

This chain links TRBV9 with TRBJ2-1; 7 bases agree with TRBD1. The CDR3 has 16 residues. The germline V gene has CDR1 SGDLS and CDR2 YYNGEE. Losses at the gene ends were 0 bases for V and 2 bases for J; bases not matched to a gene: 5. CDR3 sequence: CASSVGGGAAYNEQFF. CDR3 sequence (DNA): TGTGCCAGCAGCGTAGGAGGGGGCGCGGCCTACAATGAGCAGTTCTTC. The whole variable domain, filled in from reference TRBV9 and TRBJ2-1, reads DSGVTQTPKHLITATGQRVTLRCSPRSGDLSVYWYQQSLDQGLQFLIQYYNGEERAKGNILERFSAQQFPDLHSELNLSSLELGDSALYFCASSVGGGAAYNEQFFGPGTRLTVL.

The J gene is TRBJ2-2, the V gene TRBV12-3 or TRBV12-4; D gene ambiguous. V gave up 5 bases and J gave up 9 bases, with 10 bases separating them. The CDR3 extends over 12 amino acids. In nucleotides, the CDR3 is TGTGCCAGCAGTCCCTTTCGTCGGGAGCTGTTTTTT. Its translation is CASSPFRRELFF.

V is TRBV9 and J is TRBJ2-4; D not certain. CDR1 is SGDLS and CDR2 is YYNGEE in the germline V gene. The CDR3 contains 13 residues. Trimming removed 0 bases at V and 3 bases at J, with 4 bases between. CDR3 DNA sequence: TGTGCCAGCAGCGTAGGCGGCAAAAACATTCAGTACTTC. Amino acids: CASSVGGKNIQYF.

CDR3 bases: TGTGCCAGCAGCGTAACCGGACAGGGATGGAACATTCAGTACTTC. Translating gives CASSVTGQGWNIQYF. The J gene is TRBJ2-4, the V gene TRBV9; TRBD1 aligns across 8 bases. Germline V gives CDR1 SGDLS, CDR2 YYNGEE. Trimming cost V 1 base and J 7 bases; bases outside gene matches: 7. This CDR3 comprises 15 residues.

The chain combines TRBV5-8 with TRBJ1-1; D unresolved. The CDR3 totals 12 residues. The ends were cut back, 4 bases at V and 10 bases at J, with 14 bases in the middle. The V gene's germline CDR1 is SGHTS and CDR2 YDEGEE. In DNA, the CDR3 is TGTGCCAGCAGCAAAACTAGGTTTGCAGCTTTCTTT. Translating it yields CASSKTRFAAFF.

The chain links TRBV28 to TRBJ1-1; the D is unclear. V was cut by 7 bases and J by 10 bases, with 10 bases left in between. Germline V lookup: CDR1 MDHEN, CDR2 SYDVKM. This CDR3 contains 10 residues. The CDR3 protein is CASTSGGAFF. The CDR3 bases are TGTGCCAGCACCTCGGGAGGAGCTTTCTTT.

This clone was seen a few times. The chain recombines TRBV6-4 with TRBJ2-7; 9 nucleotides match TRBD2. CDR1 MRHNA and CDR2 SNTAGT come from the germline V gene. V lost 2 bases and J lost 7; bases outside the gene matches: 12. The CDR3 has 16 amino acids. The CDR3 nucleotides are TGTGCCAGCAGTGACCCTACCCTAGCGGGGTTAAAGGAGCAGTACTTC. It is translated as CASSDPTLAGLKEQYF.

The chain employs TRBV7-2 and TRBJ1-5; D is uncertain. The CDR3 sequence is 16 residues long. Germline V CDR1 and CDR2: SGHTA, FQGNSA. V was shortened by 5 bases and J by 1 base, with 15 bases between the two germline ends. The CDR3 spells CASSLKAGRSNQPQHF. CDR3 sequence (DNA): TGTGCCAGCAGCCTTAAGGCGGGGAGGAGCAATCAGCCCCAGCATTTT.

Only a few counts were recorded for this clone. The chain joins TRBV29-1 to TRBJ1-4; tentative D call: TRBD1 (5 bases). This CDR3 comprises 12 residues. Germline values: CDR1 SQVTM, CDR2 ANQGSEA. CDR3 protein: CSARGFNEKLFF. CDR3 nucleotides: TGCAGTGCTCGGGGGTTTAATGAAAAACTGTTTTTT.

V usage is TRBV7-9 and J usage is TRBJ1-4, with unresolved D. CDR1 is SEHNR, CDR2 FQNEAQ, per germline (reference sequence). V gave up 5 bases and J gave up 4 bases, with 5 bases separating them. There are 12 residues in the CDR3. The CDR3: CASSPFNEKLFF. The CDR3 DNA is TGTGCCAGCAGCCCCTTTAATGAAAAACTGTTTTTT.